The 6 T cell receptor beta chains below were found in one sample sequenced in a study of T cell changes during pregnancy in multiple sclerosis. The repertoire was sequenced with immunoSEQ multiplex PCR; TCRdb's copy has only in-frame clones and lacks some. The table lists around 77,000 clones, roughly 91% of them singletons. Material: peripheral blood, obtained in the third trimester of pregnancy. The receptors were sampled from a female donor in good health, enrolled as a control in a pregnancy study.

The V and J genes are TRBV7-9 and TRBJ2-3; 13 positions match TRBD2. V gave up 7 bases and J gave up 6 bases; unmatched junction bases: 7. Germline V gene lookup returns CDR1 SEHNR and CDR2 FQNEAQ (reference sequence). The CDR3 is 15 residues long. The CDR3, as DNA: TGTGCCAGCACCCGACTAGCGGGGGGCCAGGATACGCAGTATTTT. Translation gives CASTRLAGGQDTQYF.

The chain employs TRBV25-1 and TRBJ2-3; D is undetermined. CDR1 MGHDK and CDR2 SYGVNS come from the germline V gene. With 5 bases removed from V and 6 bases from J, the gap between germline ends came to 6 bases. The CDR3 totals 11 residues. The chain's CDR3 is CASSPMDTQYF. The DNA of the CDR3 is TGTGCCAGCAGTCCCATGGATACGCAGTATTTT.

The chain has TRBV28 and TRBJ2-2; possibly TRBD2 for D (7 bases). Germline V gives CDR1 MDHEN, CDR2 SYDVKM. V was shortened by 2 bases and J by 7 bases, with 14 bases between the two germline ends. This CDR3 comprises 15 residues. This chain's CDR3 is CASSLAGEGRGELFF. CDR3 nucleotide sequence: TGTGCCAGCAGTTTAGCAGGGGAGGGGCGCGGGGAGCTGTTTTTT.

The CDR3 DNA reads as TGTGCCAGCAGCTTGAGGCAGGGGGCGAATCGGAACACTGAAGCTTTCTTT. As protein: CASSLRQGANRNTEAFF. The rearrangement joins TRBV5-4 to TRBJ1-1; 8 positions match TRBD1. J was trimmed by 1 base and V by 1 base; bases with no gene match: 9. The germline gives CDR1 SGHNT, CDR2 YYREEE (reference sequence). The CDR3 runs 17 residues.

The CDR3 coding sequence is TGTGCCAGCAGCCGGCGGGACAGGCCCTATGGCTACACCTTC. This gives the protein CASSRRDRPYGYTF. The rearrangement uses TRBV5-6 and TRBJ1-2; 8 bases line up with TRBD1. Germline V gene lookup returns CDR1 SGHDT and CDR2 YYEEEE. The J segment lost 4 bases and the V segment lost 4 bases, leaving 6 bases of the junction unmatched. The CDR3 is made up of 14 amino acids.

The rearrangement uses TRBV7-8 and TRBJ1-5, with 7 nucleotides matching TRBD1. Germline loops: CDR1 SGHVS, CDR2 FQNEAQ. V lost 0 bases and J lost 0; bases outside the gene matches: 8. The CDR3 contains 18 residues. CDR3 DNA: TGTGCCAGCAGCTTAGCACATTTCGGGACAGATAGCAATCAGCCCCAGCATTTT. This sequence encodes CASSLAHFGTDSNQPQHF.